This T cell receptor (beta chain) was observed in a study of CD8+ T cells in alopecia areata. Across the study: In an open-label trial, patients got 5 to 10 mg tofacitinib twice daily.

Extraction of RNA preceded its reverse transcription into cDNA, which served as the sequencing template. The assay was immunoSEQ multiplex PCR, and TCRdb's table has in-frame clones only and misses some. The sample includes about 120,000 clones, 58% seen only once; the top ten take more than 25%. J gave up 4 bases and V 0 bases, and 6 bases lay outside the gene matches. Germline values: CDR1 SGHDT, CDR2 YYEEEE. The CDR3 totals 16 residues. Noted treatment: oral pan-JAK inhibitor, 5-10 mg twice daily. The receptor was isolated from a human donor with alopecia areata. The genes are TRBV5-6 and TRBJ2-2; the match to TRBD2 covers 7 bases. This material consisted of CD8+ T cells sorted from blood, taken at week 4, from a patient treated with tofacitinib. CDR3 nucleotides: TGTGCCAGCAGCTTGGCAGGACTAGTCCCCACCGGGGAGCTGTTTTTT. This translates into CASSLAGLVPTGELFF.